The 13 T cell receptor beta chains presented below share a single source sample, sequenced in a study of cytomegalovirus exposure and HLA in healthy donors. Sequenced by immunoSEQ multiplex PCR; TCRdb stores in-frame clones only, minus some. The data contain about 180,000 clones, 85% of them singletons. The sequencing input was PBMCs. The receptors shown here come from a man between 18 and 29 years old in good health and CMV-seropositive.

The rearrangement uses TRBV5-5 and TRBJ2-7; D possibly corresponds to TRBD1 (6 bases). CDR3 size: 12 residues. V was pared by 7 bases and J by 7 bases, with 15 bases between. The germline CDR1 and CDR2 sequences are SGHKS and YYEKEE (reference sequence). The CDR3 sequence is CASRRGGFEQYF. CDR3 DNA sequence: TGTGCCAGCCGCAGGGGCGGGTTTGAGCAGTACTTC. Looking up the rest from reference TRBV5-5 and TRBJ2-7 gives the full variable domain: DAGVTQSPTHLIKTRGQQVTLRCSPISGHKSVSWYQQVLGQGPQFIFQYYEKEERGRGNFPDRFSARQFPNYSSELNVNALLLGDSALYLCASRRGGFEQYFGPGTRLTVT.

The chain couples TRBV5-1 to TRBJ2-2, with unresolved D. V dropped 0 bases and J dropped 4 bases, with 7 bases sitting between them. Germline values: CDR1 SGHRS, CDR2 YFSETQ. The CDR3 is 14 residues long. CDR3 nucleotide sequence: TGCGCCAGCAGCTTGGTGGAGAGCACCGGGGAGCTGTTTTTT. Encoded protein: CASSLVESTGELFF. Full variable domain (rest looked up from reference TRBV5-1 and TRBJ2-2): KAGVTQTPRYLIKTRGQQVTLSCSPISGHRSVSWYQQTPGQGLQFLFEYFSETQRNKGNFPGRFSGRQFSNSRSEMNVSTLELGDSALYLCASSLVESTGELFFGEGSRLTVL.

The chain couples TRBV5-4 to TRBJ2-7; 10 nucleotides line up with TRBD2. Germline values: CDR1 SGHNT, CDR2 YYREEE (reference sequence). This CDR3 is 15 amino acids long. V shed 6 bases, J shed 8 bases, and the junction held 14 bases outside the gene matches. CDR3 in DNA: TGTGCCAGCAAGTCCGGAACTAGCGGGACCCCACAGCAGTACTTC. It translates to CASKSGTSGTPQQYF.

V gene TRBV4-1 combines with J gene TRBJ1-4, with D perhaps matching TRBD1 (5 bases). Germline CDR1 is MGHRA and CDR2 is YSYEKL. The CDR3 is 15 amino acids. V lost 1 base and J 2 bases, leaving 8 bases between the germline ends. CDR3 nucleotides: TGCGCCAGCAGCCAAGGGGGCACTACTAATGAAAAACTGTTTTTT. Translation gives CASSQGGTTNEKLFF.

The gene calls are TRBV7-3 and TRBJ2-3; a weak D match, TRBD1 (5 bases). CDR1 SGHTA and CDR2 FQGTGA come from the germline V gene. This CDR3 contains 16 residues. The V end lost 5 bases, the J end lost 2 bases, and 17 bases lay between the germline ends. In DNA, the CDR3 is TGTGCCAGCAGCCCAAGGGGCGGTATCATCACAGATACGCAGTATTTT. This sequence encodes CASSPRGGIITDTQYF.

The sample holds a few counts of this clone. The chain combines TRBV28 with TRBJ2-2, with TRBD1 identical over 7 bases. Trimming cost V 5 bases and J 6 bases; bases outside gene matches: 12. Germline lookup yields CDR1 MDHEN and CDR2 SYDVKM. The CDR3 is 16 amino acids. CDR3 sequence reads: CASSPPTGSTAGELFF. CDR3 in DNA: TGTGCCAGCAGTCCCCCGACAGGGTCAACCGCCGGGGAGCTGTTTTTT.

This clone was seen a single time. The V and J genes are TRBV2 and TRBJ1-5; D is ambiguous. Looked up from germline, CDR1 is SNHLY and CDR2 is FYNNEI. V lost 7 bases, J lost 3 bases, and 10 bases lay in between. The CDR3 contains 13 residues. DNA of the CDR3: TGTGCCAGCAACCCCCAGTCCAATCAGCCCCAGCATTTT. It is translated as CASNPQSNQPQHF. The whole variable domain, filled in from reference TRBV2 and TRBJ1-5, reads EPEVTQTPSHQVTQMGQEVILRCVPISNHLYFYWYRQILGQKVEFLVSFYNNEISEKSEIFDDQFSVERPDGSNFTLKIRSTKLEDSAMYFCASNPQSNQPQHFGDGTRLSIL.

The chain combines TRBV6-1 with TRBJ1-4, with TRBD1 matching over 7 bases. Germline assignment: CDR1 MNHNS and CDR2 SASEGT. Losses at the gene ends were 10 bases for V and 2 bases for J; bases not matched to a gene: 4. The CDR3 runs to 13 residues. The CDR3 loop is CATKGATNEKLFF. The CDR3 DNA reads TGTGCCACCAAGGGGGCCACTAATGAAAAACTGTTTTTT.

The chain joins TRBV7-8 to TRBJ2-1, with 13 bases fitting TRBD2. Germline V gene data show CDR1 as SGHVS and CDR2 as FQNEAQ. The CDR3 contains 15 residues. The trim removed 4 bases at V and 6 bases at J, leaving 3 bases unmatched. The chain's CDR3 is CASSSGTSGVNEQFF. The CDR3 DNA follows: TGTGCCAGCAGCTCCGGGACTAGCGGGGTCAATGAGCAGTTCTTC.

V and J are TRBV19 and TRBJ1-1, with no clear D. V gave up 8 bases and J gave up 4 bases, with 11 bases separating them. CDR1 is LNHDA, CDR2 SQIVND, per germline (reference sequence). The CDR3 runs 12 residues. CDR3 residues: CASAGGGTEAFF. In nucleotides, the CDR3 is TGTGCCAGTGCCGGAGGAGGCACTGAAGCTTTCTTT.

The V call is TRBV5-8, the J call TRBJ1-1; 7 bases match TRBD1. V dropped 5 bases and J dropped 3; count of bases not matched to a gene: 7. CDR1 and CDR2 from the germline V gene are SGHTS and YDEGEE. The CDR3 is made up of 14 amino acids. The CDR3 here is CASSPEGAYTEAFF. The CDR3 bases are TGTGCCAGCAGTCCCGAGGGGGCCTACACTGAAGCTTTCTTT.

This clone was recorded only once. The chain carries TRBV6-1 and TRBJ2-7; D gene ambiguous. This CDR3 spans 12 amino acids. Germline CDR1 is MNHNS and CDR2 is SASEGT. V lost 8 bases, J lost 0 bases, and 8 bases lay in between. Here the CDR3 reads CASLDHSYEQYF. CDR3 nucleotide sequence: TGTGCCAGCCTAGACCACTCCTACGAGCAGTACTTC.

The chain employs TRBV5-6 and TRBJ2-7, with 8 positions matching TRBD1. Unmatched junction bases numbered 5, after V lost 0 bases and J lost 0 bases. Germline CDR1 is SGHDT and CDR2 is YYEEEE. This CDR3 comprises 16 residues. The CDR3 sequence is CASSLGLGTGSYEQYF. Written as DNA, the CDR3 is TGTGCCAGCAGCTTGGGTCTAGGGACAGGCTCCTACGAGCAGTACTTC.